This TCR beta chain was captured by sequencing in a study of beta chain features in type 1 diabetes. The germline CDR1 and CDR2 sequences are MNHNS and SASEGT. The CDR3 runs 17 residues. After removal of 3 bases from V and 3 bases from J, the junction contained 8 bases not matched to a gene. Every bit of the isolated RNA underwent reverse transcription, so sequencing read expressed TCRB transcripts. Clones were sequenced by immunoSEQ multiplex PCR, and TCRdb holds only the in-frame ones, with some missing. The table includes 200,000 to 250,000 clones, 13% to 15% detected once. This TCR came from a woman between 40 and 50 years old in good health. V is TRBV6-1 and J is TRBJ2-5; 12 bases are a match to TRBD2. The material sequenced was naive CD4+ T cells from blood. Here the CDR3 reads CASSDLRRLAGEETQYF. CDR3 bases: TGTGCCAGCAGTGATCTACGACGACTAGCGGGGGAAGAGACCCAGTACTTC.